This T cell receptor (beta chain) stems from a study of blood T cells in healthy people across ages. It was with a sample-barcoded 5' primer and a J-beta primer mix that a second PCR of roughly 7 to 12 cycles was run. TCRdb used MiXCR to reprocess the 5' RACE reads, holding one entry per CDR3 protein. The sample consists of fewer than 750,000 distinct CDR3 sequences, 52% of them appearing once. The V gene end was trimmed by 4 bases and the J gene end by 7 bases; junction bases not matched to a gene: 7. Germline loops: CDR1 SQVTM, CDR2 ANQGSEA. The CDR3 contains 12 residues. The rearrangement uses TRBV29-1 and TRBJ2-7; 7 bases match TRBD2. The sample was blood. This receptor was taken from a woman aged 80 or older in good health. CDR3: CSVAPVGREQYF. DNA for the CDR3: TGCAGCGTTGCCCCGGTCGGGAGGGAGCAGTACTTC.